This T cell receptor beta chain was captured in a study of blood T cell repertoires in COVID-19. Sequencing was performed with immunoSEQ multiplex PCR; in TCRdb, only in-frame clones are kept and a portion is missing. Here the sample spans about 80,000 clones, around four fifths being singletons. The length of the CDR3 is 16 residues. The trim removed 4 bases at V and 2 bases at J, leaving 8 bases unmatched. From germline, CDR1 is SGHNT and CDR2 YYREEE (reference sequence). V usage is TRBV5-4 and J usage is TRBJ2-2; 7 bases map to TRBD1. The sample consisted of peripheral blood. This receptor was obtained from a man older than 75 with active or convalescent COVID-19. The CDR3 spells CASSHQRDRNTGELFF. CDR3 in DNA: TGTGCCAGCAGCCACCAAAGGGACAGAAACACCGGGGAGCTGTTTTTT. The variable domain in full, with the rest retrieved from reference TRBV5-4 and TRBJ2-2, is ETGVTQSPTHLIKTRGQQVTLRCSSQSGHNTVSWYQQALGQGPQFIFQYYREEENGRGNFPPRFSGLQFPNYSSELNVNALELDDSALYLCASSHQRDRNTGELFFGEGSRLTVL.